Listed below are T cell receptor beta chains from one sample, sequenced in a study of post-analysis software for immune sequencing data. One entry per CDR3 protein results from TCRdb running MiXCR on the PCR reads. The data hold about 260,000 distinct CDR3 sequences, with 35% to 40% observed a single time. Sequenced sample: blood. These receptors were taken from a girl under 18 with multiple sclerosis. Both conserved end residues are part of each CDR3. D genes are given only for firm matches. Expanded clones are given a class, and other clones once, few, many or no size at all.

once	.	TRBJ2-5	TRBV20-1	TGCAGTGCTAGAGCCCCGGGCTCAATAGAGACCCAGTACTTC	CSARAPGSIETQYF
.	.	TRBJ2-7	TRBV12-3/TRBV12-4	TGTGCCAGCAGTTTACGGCGACAGTCCTACGAGCAGTACTTC	CASSLRRQSYEQYF
few	TRBD2	TRBJ2-1	TRBV9	TGTGCCAGCAGCGTAGAACTAGCGGGAATACATGAGCAGTTCTTC	CASSVELAGIHEQFF
many	TRBD2	TRBJ2-1	TRBV6-6	TGTGCCAGCAGGGAAGGGACTAGCGGAAACAATGAGCAGTTCTTC	CASREGTSGNNEQFF
many	.	TRBJ1-1	TRBV4-1	TGCGCCAGCAGCCAAGGGGTAGGGTACGGCACTGAAGCTTTCTTT	CASSQGVGYGTEAFF
.	.	TRBJ2-5	TRBV5-1	TGCGCCAGCAGCCGCGAGGACGGGGTCGGCGAGACCCAGTACTTC	CASSREDGVGETQYF
.	.	TRBJ1-6	TRBV9	TGTGCCAGCAGCCTAGGACAGCATAATTCACCCCTCCACTTT	CASSLGQHNSPLHF
many	TRBD1	TRBJ2-5	TRBV12-3/TRBV12-4	TGTGCCAGCAGTTTAGCCGGACAGGGGTGGGAGACCCAGTACTTC	CASSLAGQGWETQYF
.	TRBD2	TRBJ2-3	TRBV20-1	TGCAGTGCTAGAGTTGCGGGAGCCCCCACAGATACGCAGTATTTT	CSARVAGAPTDTQYF
.	.	TRBJ2-3	TRBV19	TGTGCCAGTAGTCTCCCACGTACGACGGATACGCAGTATTTT	CASSLPRTTDTQYF
many	.	TRBJ1-1	TRBV15	TGTGCCACCAGCAAATCCCAGGGAATGAACACTGAAGCTTTCTTT	CATSKSQGMNTEAFF
.	.	TRBJ1-5	TRBV7-9	TGTGCCAGCAGCTTAGACCATCAGCCCCAGCATTTT	CASSLDHQPQHF
many	.	TRBJ2-3	TRBV6-5	TGTGCCAGCAGGGTTCCCGGGGGAGATACGCAGTATTTT	CASRVPGGDTQYF
.	TRBD1	TRBJ1-2	TRBV3-1	TGTGCCAGCAGCTCCGGGACAGGGGCTGGCTACACCTTC	CASSSGTGAGYTF
.	.	TRBJ2-1	TRBV7-2	TGTGCCAGCAGCTTATTGGGTCCCTCCTACAATGAGCAGTTCTTC	CASSLLGPSYNEQFF
.	.	TRBJ1-6	TRBV7-9	TGTGCTAGCAGCCCTAGGACGGGAGGGAATTCACCCCCCCACTTT	CASSPRTGGNSPPHF
many	.	TRBJ1-2	TRBV12-3/TRBV12-4	TGTGCCAGCAGTAGGCAGGGCGACGGTCCGAGGGGCTACACCTTC	CASSRQGDGPRGYTF
many	.	TRBJ1-4	TRBV6-1	TGTGCCAGCAGCGAATACCCAGAGGGGACTAATGAAAAACTGTTTTTT	CASSEYPEGTNEKLFF
many	TRBD1	TRBJ1-2	TRBV6-2/TRBV6-3	TGTGCCAGCAACGGACAGGGAGAATTTGGCTACACCTTC	CASNGQGEFGYTF
.	.	TRBJ2-7	TRBV25-1	TGTGCCAGCAGTGACGGCGAAATCATCTACGAGCAGTACTTC	CASSDGEIIYEQYF
.	.	TRBJ2-5	TRBV5-6	TGTGCCAGCAGCGGGCCGGGGGTCCAAGAGACCCAGTACTTC	CASSGPGVQETQYF
.	TRBD1	TRBJ2-1	TRBV29-1	TGCAGCGTAAACCCCGGGACAGTCCCCTTTGGTGAGCAGTTCTTC	CSVNPGTVPFGEQFF